Reported below is one T cell receptor (beta chain). Its matching antigen is unknown. The PCR had 60 Vbeta and 13 Jbeta primers. Original processing methods: Counted up in a later analysis, unique TCR beta chains came to about 80 million, with some 11 million shared. Assay used: immunoSEQ multiplex PCR; TCRdb lists only in-frame clones, some missing. The V and J calls and clone size come from that table; D and trimming were worked out from the DNA. This repertoire shows 220,000 or so clones, approximately 78% found once; its top ten account for about 3%. Regarding donors, all were healthy bone marrow donors. These data originate in a study of cytomegalovirus exposure and HLA in healthy donors. Regarding the study as a whole: Analysis was carried out at a later point, and it linked a missense DCLRE1C variant to TCR beta V- and J-gene trimming. Common viral pathogens (according to a later analysis) appeared linked to several of the most significant clusters.

The V gene lost 1 base and the J gene lost 3 bases, with 4 bases spanning the gap. CDR3 length equals 12 residues. The germline V gene has CDR1 SGDLS and CDR2 YYNGEE. The chain has TRBV9 and TRBJ2-5; D not resolved. The sequenced material came from PBMCs. This sequence was found in a woman between 40 and 50 years old in good health and CMV-seronegative. The CDR3 DNA reads as TGTGCCAGCAGCGTATCCGAAGAGACCCAGTACTTC. Amino acid sequence: CASSVSEETQYF.